The 15 T cell receptor beta chains reported below all come from one sample, sequenced in a study of T cell repertoires in cytomegalovirus infection. MiXCR, applied by TCRdb to the reads, yields one record per CDR3 protein. The sample carries a few hundred thousand distinct CDR3 sequences, more than 9% recorded once. Sequencing input: PBMCs. These receptors all stem from a human donor in good health (CMV status not recorded). Some clones in this sample may be carry-over from other donors' samples.

This clonotype was detected many times. This chain joins TRBV7-2 and TRBJ1-1; the match to TRBD1 covers 7 bases. Germline V gene data show CDR1 as SGHTA and CDR2 as FQGNSA. V was clipped by 3 bases and J by 4 bases; unmatched bases: 11. This CDR3 spans 16 amino acids. The chain's CDR3 is CASSFNNHRQGTEAFF. CDR3 sequence (DNA): TGTGCCAGCAGCTTCAATAACCACCGACAGGGCACTGAAGCTTTCTTT. Using reference TRBV7-2 and TRBJ1-1 for the parts outside the CDR3, the full variable domain is GAGVSQSPSNKVTEKGKDVELRCDPISGHTALYWYRQSLGQGLEFLIYFQGNSAPDKSGLPSDRFSAERTGGSVSTLTIQRTQQEDSAVYLCASSFNNHRQGTEAFFGQGTRLTVV.

This clonotype has at least ten counts. The chain recombines TRBV6-2 or TRBV6-3 with TRBJ2-7, with 10 bases identical to TRBD1. Germline trimming cut 8 bases from V and 3 bases from J; bases unmatched to any gene: 7. Per the germline V gene, CDR1 is MNHEY and CDR2 is SVGEGT. The CDR3 has 14 residues. CDR3 protein: CASAPGQGNYEQYF. The CDR3 region has the DNA TGTGCCAGCGCGCCGGGACAGGGGAACTACGAGCAGTACTTC.

This rearrangement joins TRBV7-6 to TRBJ1-4; D may be TRBD1 (5 bases). V was clipped by 11 bases and J by 2 bases, with 15 bases between them. CDR1 is SGHVS and CDR2 is FNYEAQ in the germline V gene. This CDR3 is built from 14 residues. The CDR3 DNA reads TGTGCCTCCGGGGGGGGAGGGACTAATGAAAAACTGTTTTTT. The encoded protein is CASGGGGTNEKLFF.

This clonotype has ten or more counts. J is TRBJ1-2 and V is TRBV30, with 9 bases lining up with TRBD1. The ends lost 1 base at V and 8 bases at J; junction bases unmatched: 5. This CDR3 is 13 amino acids long. Germline values: CDR1 GTSNPN, CDR2 SVGIG (reference sequence). The CDR3 DNA is TGTGCCTGGAGTGAACAGGGGGCAAGAGGCTACACCTTC. It encodes CAWSEQGARGYTF.

This clonotype was seen ten or more times. The chain combines TRBV7-2 with TRBJ1-1; D is uncertain. From germline, CDR1 is SGHTA and CDR2 FQGNSA. The CDR3 is made up of 12 amino acids. Trimming left V 2 bases short and J 6 bases short, with 7 bases between. The chain's CDR3 is CASSLSYAEAFF. In DNA form, the CDR3 reads TGTGCCAGCAGCTTAAGTTATGCTGAAGCTTTCTTT.

In this sample, this clonotype turned up a few times. V and J are TRBV14 and TRBJ1-2; 7 bases align to TRBD1. J gave up 2 bases and V 0 bases, and 6 bases lay outside the gene matches. The CDR3 consists of 16 residues. The germline gives CDR1 SGHDN, CDR2 FVKESK. The CDR3 spells CASSQDWGQLNYGYTF. The CDR3 DNA sequence: TGTGCCAGCAGCCAAGATTGGGGACAGCTGAACTATGGCTACACCTTC.

This clonotype was recorded at least ten times. J is TRBJ2-7 and V is TRBV6-1, with 9 bases aligning to TRBD1. V dropped 7 bases and J dropped 6; count of bases not matched to a gene: 13. The CDR3 runs 15 residues. Per the germline V gene, CDR1 is MNHNS and CDR2 is SASEGT. The CDR3 loop reads CASTAPGTGLGEQYF. The CDR3 DNA sequence: TGTGCCAGCACCGCCCCAGGGACAGGGCTCGGCGAGCAGTACTTC.

This clonotype was seen ten or more times. The chain employs TRBV28 and TRBJ2-3; D uncertain. The CDR3 extends over 16 amino acids. The germline V and J ends were trimmed by 3 bases and 2 bases, with 15 bases remaining between them. Germline V gene data show CDR1 as MDHEN and CDR2 as SYDVKM. The CDR3 DNA sequence: TGTGCCAGCAGTTTGTCTGTGGGAAGGGACACAGATACGCAGTATTTT. Its translation: CASSLSVGRDTDTQYF. Full variable domain (missing parts from reference TRBV28 and TRBJ2-3): DVKVTQSSRYLVKRTGEKVFLECVQDMDHENMFWYRQDPGLGLRLIYFSYDVKMKEKGDIPEGYSVSREKKERFSLILESASTNQTSMYLCASSLSVGRDTDTQYFGPGTRLTVL.

In its sample, this clonotype was seen a few times. J is TRBJ2-7 and V is TRBV7-9; no clear D gene. CDR1 and CDR2 from the germline V gene are SEHNR and FQNEAQ (reference sequence). The CDR3 is 12 amino acids. V lost 5 bases and J lost 3, with 8 bases in between. The CDR3 loop reads CASSSDNYEQYF. Written as DNA, the CDR3 is TGTGCCAGCAGCAGCGACAACTACGAGCAGTACTTC.

This clonotype occurred a few times. The chain carries TRBV27 and TRBJ1-5; perhaps TRBD1 as D (6 bases). Between the trimmed V and J ends, which lost 2 bases and 6 bases, there was a span of 14 bases. Germline loops: CDR1 MNHEY, CDR2 SMNVEV (reference sequence). The CDR3 is 15 residues long. CDR3 sequence (DNA): TGTGCCAGCAGTTTAATCCCAGGGGAGGGTCAGCCCCAGCATTTT. Translating it yields CASSLIPGEGQPQHF.

This clonotype was picked up many times. The chain uses TRBV29-1 and TRBJ2-3; D may correspond to TRBD1 or TRBD2 (5 bases each). From germline, CDR1 is SQVTM and CDR2 ANQGSEA. Trimming removed 6 bases from V and 9 bases from J, with 22 bases in between. The CDR3 is made up of 14 amino acids. The CDR3 loop is CSVTGTGLPTTQYF. The CDR3 DNA sequence: TGCAGCGTGACCGGGACCGGTCTCCCAACAACGCAGTATTTT.

This clonotype showed up many times. The chain recombines TRBV27 with TRBJ2-5; no definite D call. CDR3 length equals 15 residues. From germline, CDR1 is MNHEY and CDR2 SMNVEV (reference sequence). With 6 bases removed from V and 5 bases from J, the gap between germline ends came to 19 bases. CDR3 bases: TGTGCCAGCAGCCTTGGGTTTACGGGTGTGGAGACCCAGTACTTC. Translating it yields CASSLGFTGVETQYF.

The rearrangement joins TRBV11-2 to TRBJ1-1, with D unresolved. Germline assignment: CDR1 SGHAT and CDR2 FQNNGV. This CDR3 is built from 15 residues. The V gene lost 4 bases and the J gene lost 5 bases, with 17 bases spanning the gap. This chain's CDR3 is CASSSRFRGQTEAFF. Here the CDR3 DNA reads TGTGCCAGCAGCTCTAGGTTTAGAGGTCAGACTGAAGCTTTCTTT.

This clonotype was counted only a few times. The J gene is TRBJ1-1, the V gene TRBV6-2 or TRBV6-3, with 8 nucleotides matching TRBD1. CDR1 is MNHEY, CDR2 SVGEGT, per germline. This CDR3 comprises 16 residues. Trimming at V came to 4 bases and at J to 5 bases, leaving 12 bases not matched to a gene. This CDR3 is CASSSKQGTGGTEAFF. The CDR3 DNA reads as TGTGCCAGCAGTTCCAAACAAGGGACAGGAGGGACTGAAGCTTTCTTT.

This clonotype came up many times. The genes are TRBV7-3 and TRBJ2-3; TRBD2 agrees at 9 bases. Germline V gives CDR1 SGHTA, CDR2 FQGTGA. V trimming: 5 bases; J trimming: 2 bases; junction bases outside the gene matches: 8. CDR3 length: 16 amino acids. The CDR3 protein is CASSKGRTSATDTQYF. CDR3 DNA sequence: TGTGCCAGCAGCAAGGGACGGACTAGCGCCACAGATACGCAGTATTTT. Complete variable domain (other parts from reference TRBV7-3 and TRBJ2-3): GAGVSQTPSNKVTEKGKYVELRCDPISGHTALYWYRQSLGQGPEFLIYFQGTGAADDSGLPNDRFFAVRPEGSVSTLKIQRTERGDSAVYLCASSKGRTSATDTQYFGPGTRLTVL.